This T cell receptor beta chain derives from a study of blood T cell repertoires in COVID-19. About the research overall: There were acute and convalescent COVID-19 samples, and they came from the United States, Italy and Spain.

This clone was seen only once. Individuals drawn from around 25 US areas were roughly 18 to 100 years old. Participants reported their clinical history, and cohort assignment relied on those reports. The repertoire was sequenced with immunoSEQ multiplex PCR; TCRdb's copy has only in-frame clones and lacks some. In the table there are about 240,000 clones, about nine tenths of which are singletons. Trimming cost V 0 bases and J 5 bases, with 11 bases left between them. Germline CDR1 and CDR2: SNHLY and FYNNEI. CDR3 length: 15 residues. Sequences were obtained from PBMCs or T cells enriched from blood (not recorded which). This sequence joins TRBV2 and TRBJ1-5; D might be TRBD1 (6 bases). The origin of this receptor is a woman in her twenties or thirties with acute COVID-19. CDR3 DNA: TGTGCCAGCAGTGAAGCGCGTGGGGGCCATCAGCCCCAGCATTTT. Its protein product is CASSEARGGHQPQHF.